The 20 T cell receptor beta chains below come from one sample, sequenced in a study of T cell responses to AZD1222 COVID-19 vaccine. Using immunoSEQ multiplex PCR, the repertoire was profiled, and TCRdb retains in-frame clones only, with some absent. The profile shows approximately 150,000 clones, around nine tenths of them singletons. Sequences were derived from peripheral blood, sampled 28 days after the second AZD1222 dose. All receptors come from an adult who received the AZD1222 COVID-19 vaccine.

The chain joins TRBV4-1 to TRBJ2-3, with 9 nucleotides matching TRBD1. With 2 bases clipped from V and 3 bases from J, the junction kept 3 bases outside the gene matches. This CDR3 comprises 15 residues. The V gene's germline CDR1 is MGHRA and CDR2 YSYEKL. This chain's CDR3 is CASSQQGTGTDTQYF. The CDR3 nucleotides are TGCGCCAGCAGCCAACAGGGGACAGGGACAGATACGCAGTATTTT.

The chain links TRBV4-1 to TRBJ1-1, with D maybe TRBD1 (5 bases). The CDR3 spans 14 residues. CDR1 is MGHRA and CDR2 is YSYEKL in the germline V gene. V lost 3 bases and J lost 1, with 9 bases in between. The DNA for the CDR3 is TGCGCCAGCAGCCATGGAGGACAGAACACTGAAGCTTTCTTT. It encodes CASSHGGQNTEAFF.

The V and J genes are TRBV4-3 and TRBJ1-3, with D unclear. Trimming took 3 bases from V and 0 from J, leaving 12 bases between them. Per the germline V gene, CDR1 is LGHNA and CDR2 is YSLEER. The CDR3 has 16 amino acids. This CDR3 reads CASSQYKVLSGNTIYF. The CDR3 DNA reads TGCGCCAGCAGCCAGTATAAGGTCCTCTCTGGAAACACCATATATTTT.

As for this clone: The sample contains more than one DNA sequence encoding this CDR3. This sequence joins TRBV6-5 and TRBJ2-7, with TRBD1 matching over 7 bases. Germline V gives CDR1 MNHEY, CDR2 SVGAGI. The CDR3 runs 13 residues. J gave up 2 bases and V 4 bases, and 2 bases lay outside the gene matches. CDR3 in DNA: TGTGCCAGCAGTTTAGGGACAGCCTACGAGCAGTACTTC. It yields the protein CASSLGTAYEQYF.

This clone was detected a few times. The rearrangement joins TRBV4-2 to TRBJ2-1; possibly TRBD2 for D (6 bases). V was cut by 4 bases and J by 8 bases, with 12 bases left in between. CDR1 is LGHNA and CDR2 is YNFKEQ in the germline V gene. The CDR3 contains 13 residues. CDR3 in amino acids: CASSPTSFDEQFF. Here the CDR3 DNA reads TGTGCCAGCAGCCCCACTAGCTTCGATGAGCAGTTCTTC.

Here the CDR3 reads CASSQGTSGPNEQFF. The CDR3 DNA follows: TGCGCCAGCAGCCAAGGGACTAGCGGACCCAATGAGCAGTTCTTC. The chain combines TRBV4-3 with TRBJ2-1; 10 nucleotides match TRBD2. With 1 base clipped from V and 6 bases from J, the junction kept 3 bases outside the gene matches. This CDR3 has 15 amino acids. CDR1 and CDR2 (germline): LGHNA, YSLEER.

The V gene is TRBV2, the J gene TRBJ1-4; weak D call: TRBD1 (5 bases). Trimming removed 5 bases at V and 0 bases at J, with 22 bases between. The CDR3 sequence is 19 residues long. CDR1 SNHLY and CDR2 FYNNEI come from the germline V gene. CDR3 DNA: TGTGCCAGCAGTTTCACCCGGGACGGAACTCTCCCAACTAATGAAAAACTGTTTTTT. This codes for CASSFTRDGTLPTNEKLFF.

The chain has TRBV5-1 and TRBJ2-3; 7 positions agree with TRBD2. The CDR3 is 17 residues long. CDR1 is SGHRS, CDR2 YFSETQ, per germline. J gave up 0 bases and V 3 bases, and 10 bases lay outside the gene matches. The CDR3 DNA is TGCGCCAGCAGCTGGGGGGGAGGACTCACGAGCACAGATACGCAGTATTTT. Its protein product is CASSWGGGLTSTDTQYF.

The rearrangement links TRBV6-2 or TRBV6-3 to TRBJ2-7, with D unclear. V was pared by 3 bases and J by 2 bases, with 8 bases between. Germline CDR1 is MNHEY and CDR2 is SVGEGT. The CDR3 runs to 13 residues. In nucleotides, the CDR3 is TGTGCCAGCAGTTATTCAGGAACCTACGAGCAGTACTTC. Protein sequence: CASSYSGTYEQYF.

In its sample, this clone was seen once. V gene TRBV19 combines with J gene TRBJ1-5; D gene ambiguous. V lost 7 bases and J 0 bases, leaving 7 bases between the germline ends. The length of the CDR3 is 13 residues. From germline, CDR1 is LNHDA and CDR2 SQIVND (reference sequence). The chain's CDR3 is CASTQYSNQPQHF. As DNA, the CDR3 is TGTGCCAGTACCCAGTATAGCAATCAGCCCCAGCATTTT.

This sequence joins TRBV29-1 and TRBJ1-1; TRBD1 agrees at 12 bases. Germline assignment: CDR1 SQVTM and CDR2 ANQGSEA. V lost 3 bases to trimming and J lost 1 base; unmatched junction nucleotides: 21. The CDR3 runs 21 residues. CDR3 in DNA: TGCAGCGTTGATCCCGTGGGGACAGGGGGCGCCGGGCCCTTGCCGAACACTGAAGCTTTCTTT. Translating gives CSVDPVGTGGAGPLPNTEAFF. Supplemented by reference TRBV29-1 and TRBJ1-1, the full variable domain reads SAVISQKPSRDICQRGTSLTIQCQVDSQVTMMFWYRQQPGQSLTLIATANQGSEATYESGFVIDKFPISRPNLTFSTLTVSNMSPEDSSIYLCSVDPVGTGGAGPLPNTEAFFGQGTRLTVV.

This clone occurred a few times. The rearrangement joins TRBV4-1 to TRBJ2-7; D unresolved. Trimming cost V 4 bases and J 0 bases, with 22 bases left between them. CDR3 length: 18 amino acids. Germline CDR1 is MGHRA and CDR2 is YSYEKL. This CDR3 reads CASSLRPAYDTASYEQYF. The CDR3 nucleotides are TGCGCCAGCAGCCTACGGCCGGCCTACGACACCGCCTCCTACGAGCAGTACTTC.

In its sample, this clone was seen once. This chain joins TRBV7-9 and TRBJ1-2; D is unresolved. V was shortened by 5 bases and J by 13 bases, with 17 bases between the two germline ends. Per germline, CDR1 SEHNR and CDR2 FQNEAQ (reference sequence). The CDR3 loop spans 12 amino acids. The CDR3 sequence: CASSKGRGNSTF. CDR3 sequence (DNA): TGTGCCAGCAGCAAAGGGCGGGGAAACTCCACCTTC. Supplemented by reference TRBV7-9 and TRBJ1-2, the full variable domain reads DTGVSQNPRHKITKRGQNVTFRCDPISEHNRLYWYRQTLGQGPEFLTYFQNEAQLEKSRLLSDRFSAERPKGSFSTLEIQRTEQGDSAMYLCASSKGRGNSTFGSGTRLTVV.

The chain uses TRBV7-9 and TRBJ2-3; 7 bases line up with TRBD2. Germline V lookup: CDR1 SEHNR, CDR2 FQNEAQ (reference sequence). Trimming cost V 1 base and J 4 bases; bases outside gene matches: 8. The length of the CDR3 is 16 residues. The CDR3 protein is CASSLDWGLQPDTQYF. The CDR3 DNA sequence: TGTGCCAGCAGCTTAGACTGGGGACTACAGCCAGATACGCAGTATTTT.

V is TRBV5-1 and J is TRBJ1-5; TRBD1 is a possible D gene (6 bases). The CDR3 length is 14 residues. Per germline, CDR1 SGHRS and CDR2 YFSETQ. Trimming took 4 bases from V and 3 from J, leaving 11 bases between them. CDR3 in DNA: TGCGCCAGCAGCCCACAGGGCCTCAATCAGCCCCAGCATTTT. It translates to CASSPQGLNQPQHF.

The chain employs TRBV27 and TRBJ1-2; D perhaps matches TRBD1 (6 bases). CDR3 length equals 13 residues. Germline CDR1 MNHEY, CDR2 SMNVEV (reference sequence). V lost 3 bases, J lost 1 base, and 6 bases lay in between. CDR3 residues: CASSLDSNYGYTF. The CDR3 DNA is TGTGCCAGCAGTTTGGACAGTAACTATGGCTACACCTTC.

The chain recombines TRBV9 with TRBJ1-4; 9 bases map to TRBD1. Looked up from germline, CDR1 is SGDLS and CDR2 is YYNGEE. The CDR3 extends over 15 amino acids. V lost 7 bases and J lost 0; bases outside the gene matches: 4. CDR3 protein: CASGTGSATNEKLFF. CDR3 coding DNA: TGTGCCAGCGGGACAGGGAGTGCAACTAATGAAAAACTGTTTTTT.

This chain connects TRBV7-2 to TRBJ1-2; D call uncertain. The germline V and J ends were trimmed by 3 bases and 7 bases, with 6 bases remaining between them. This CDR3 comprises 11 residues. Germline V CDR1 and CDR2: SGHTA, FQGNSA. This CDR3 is CASSFMSGYTF. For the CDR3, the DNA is TGTGCCAGCAGCTTTATGAGTGGCTACACCTTC.

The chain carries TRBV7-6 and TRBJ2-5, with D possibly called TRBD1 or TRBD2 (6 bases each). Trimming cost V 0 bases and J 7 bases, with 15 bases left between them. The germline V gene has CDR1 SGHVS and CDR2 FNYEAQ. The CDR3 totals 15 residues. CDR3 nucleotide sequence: TGTGCCAGCAGCTTAGCGCTGGTGAAGGGGGGGACCCAGTACTTC. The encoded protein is CASSLALVKGGTQYF.

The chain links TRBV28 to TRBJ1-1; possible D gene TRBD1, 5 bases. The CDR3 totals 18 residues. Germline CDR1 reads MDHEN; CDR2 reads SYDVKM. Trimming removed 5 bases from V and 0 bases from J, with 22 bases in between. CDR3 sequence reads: CASSPLWDDGTMNTEAFF. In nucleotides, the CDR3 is TGTGCCAGCAGTCCTCTATGGGACGACGGGACCATGAACACTGAAGCTTTCTTT.